This T cell receptor beta chain was recovered during a study of T cells after yellow fever vaccination. Study results and caveats: Abundant clonotypes from the bulk population could contaminate FACS-sorted repertoires.

TCRdb analysed the 5' RACE reads with MiXCR anew, one entry per CDR3 protein. The top ten hold roughly an eighth of the sample, which has hundreds of thousands of distinct CDR3 sequences, around 21% seen once. This CDR3 region has 16 residues. Per germline, CDR1 SGHTA and CDR2 FQGNSA. The germline V and J ends were trimmed by 4 bases and 2 bases, with 18 bases remaining between them. This clonotype was observed a handful of times. Its antigen is not known. The receptor was isolated from a man in his thirties or forties who received the YFV17D yellow fever vaccine. The chain carries TRBV7-2 and TRBJ2-7; tentatively, D is TRBD1 (8 bases). This material consisted of PBMCs, taken 15 days after the yellow fever booster vaccination. The CDR3 here is CASSSTGGASTYEQYF. The CDR3 nucleotides are TGTGCCAGCAGCTCCACAGGGGGGGCTTCAACCTACGAGCAGTACTTC.